This entry concerns a single T cell receptor (beta chain). Per the study methods: Estimation of nucleated cell counts relied on the amplification of reference gene primers. TCRdb's copy holds only in-frame clones and misses some; the assay was immunoSEQ multiplex PCR. D and trimming were read from the DNA, whereas the V and J calls and clone size are those reported in that table. The sample lists roughly 260,000 clones, approximately 86% seen once, with about 10% in the top ten. The source of the sample is a study of blood T cell repertoires in COVID-19. With 4 bases clipped from V and 6 bases from J, the junction kept 3 bases outside the gene matches. Looked up from germline, CDR1 is KGHDR and CDR2 is SFDVKD. This CDR3 is 13 amino acids long.

Sequenced: peripheral blood. The V call is TRBV24-1, the J call TRBJ2-3; 7 nucleotides align to TRBD1. This receptor was taken from a man between 35 and 55 years old who had recovered from COVID-19. The CDR3 DNA reads TGTGCCACCAGTGACATGGACAGGGATACGCAGTATTTT. Protein: CATSDMDRDTQYF.